This T cell receptor beta chain was identified during a study of identical twins (TCRdb year 2016). Regarding the study in general: To test whether fetal clonotypes persist, this study deep-sequenced TCR alpha and beta repertoires from monozygotic twins, from unrelated adults of various ages, and from cord blood. To rule out contamination, replicate twin experiments were performed at different times with different library preparation protocols. What the authors observed across the whole study: Invariant T cells such as MAIT and iNKT could partly confound zero-insertion analyses, though diverse VJ usage argued against this for most clonotypes. Because the same donors could not be followed over many years, the conclusions depended on cross-sectional statistical analysis. Compared with coincidental sharing between unrelated individuals, an excess of low generation-probability sequences was observed among out-of-frame TCR alpha sequences shared between twins. Fewer insertions were carried by abundant cord blood beta clonotypes, a similar but weaker trend appeared in young adult naive repertoires, and no such trend appeared in memory repertoires. Recombination models systematically underestimated out-of-frame TCR alpha sharing in monozygotic twins but agreed with sharing between unrelated individuals. The excess sharing between twins in beta out-of-frame sequences was weaker because fewer shared sequences reduced the signal-to-noise ratio.

CDR1 and CDR2, looked up from the germline V gene, are SGHVS and FQNEAQ. The junction shows trimming of 9 bases on V and 3 bases on J, and the gene matches do not reach 12 bases of it. From its cysteine to its phenylalanine, the CDR3 spans 16 amino acids. CDR3 DNA only is kept here, 48 bases in frame from base 1. The library was produced with 5' RACE. Sequencing used an Illumina HiSeq 2000. Template switching added a universal primer binding site, and the final cDNA carried a unique molecular identifier that allowed TCR cDNA molecules to be counted accurately. First-strand cDNA for TCR alpha and beta chains was synthesized from specific primers in the conserved constant-segment region. To control for contamination, each cDNA library was double barcoded with a SMART-Mk sample barcode plus Illumina barcodes. TruSeq adapter sequences, together with Illumina sample barcodes, were added in two successive PCR steps. The TCR alpha and beta cDNA libraries were sequenced on the Illumina HiSeq platform using custom primers. The study's processing was this. Raw reads were processed with MiGEC to extract unique molecular identifiers, and MiXCR was used to determine CDR3 positions. Recombination models were inferred per individual with the repgenHMM and IGoR tools using an EM algorithm. Shared clonotypes were analyzed with the tcR package in R, and sharing was normalized by the product of cloneset sizes. To study raw recombination without the effects of thymic and clonal selection, out-of-frame nonproductive sequences were analyzed. TCRdb's own reprocessing of the public reads used fastp at Q25 and MiXCR and kept productive beta chains. Every entry covers one CDR3 protein and lists the most common genes and DNA from its rows. TCRdb's processing, not the authors', yielded these V and J calls. The sample table holds approximately 690,000 distinct CDR3 sequences, of which over 5% were seen once. The ten largest clones take up about 1.8% of the sample.

Every donor was a healthy Caucasian. The researchers also sequenced three unrelated adults who were not twins: a male aged 18 to 30, a male aged 50 to 60, and a female aged 50 to 60. Miltenyi CD45RO+ enrichment and human naive T-cell isolation kits were used to isolate memory (CD45RO+) and naive T cells from PBMC. Comments on this clonotype: Its cognate antigen has yet to be identified. No base qualities exist here, and no much larger clone lies one base off it.

Sequencing was carried out using naive T cells sorted from blood. The cell subset or site label for this specimen denotes: cells isolated with a human naive T-cell isolation kit. The receptor's source is a man aged 18 to 35 in good health. Here the chain combines TRBV7-8 and TRBJ1-4; the central 8 bases match TRBD1. The sequenced DNA: TGTGCCAGTAGAATGGCAGGGGGCTTGGCTAATGAAAAACTGTTTTTT. This gives the protein CASRMAGGLANEKLFF.